This T cell receptor (beta chain) was retrieved from a study of blood T cell repertoires in COVID-19. Looking at the study overall: Samples came from the United States, Italy and Spain, spanning acute and convalescent COVID-19. T cells, B-cell-depleted T cells, or PBMCs provided the cDNA or gDNA that served as material.

Followed over time, Seattle patients had been enrolled while infection was active. Original methodology: It was from reference gene primer amplification that nucleated cell counts were estimated. TCRdb's copy holds only in-frame clones and misses some; the assay was immunoSEQ multiplex PCR. V and J calls and clone size are those listed in that table; D and trimming were worked out from the DNA. The table records about 200,000 clones, around four fifths of them present only once. The V gene's germline CDR1 is KGHDR and CDR2 SFDVKD. V shed 2 bases and J shed 6 bases, with 5 bases lying between them. There are 12 residues in the CDR3.

Sequencing used peripheral blood. This clonotype was sampled from a man aged 55 to 70 with COVID-19, enrolled during active disease. The chain carries TRBV24-1 and TRBJ2-3; D is possibly TRBD2 (5 bases). The CDR3 loop is CATSDSGDTQYF. The DNA for the CDR3 is TGTGCCACCAGTGATTCGGGGGATACGCAGTATTTT.